These 32 T cell receptor beta chains were all obtained from the same sample, sequenced in a study of OX40 agonist ivuxolimab in advanced cancers. The receptor library was made with the immunoSEQ multiplex PCR assay. Drawn from immuneACCESS, this table holds only the in-frame rearrangements with V and J called that TCRdb kept. Clones are partly lost; checked studies trace under half to an unresolved V gene and leave the rest unexplained. This sample comprises over 55,000 clones, 65% to 85% of them detected only once. Roughly 0.8% of the sample comes from the top ten. Sequenced here: CD4+ or CD8+ T cells sorted from blood, sampled in a trial of the OX40 agonist ivuxolimab. The receptors come from an adult with an advanced solid tumor such as melanoma, head and neck, liver or kidney cancer.

This clone was detected once. The V call is TRBV7-3, the J call TRBJ2-1; a weak D match, TRBD1 (7 bases). Trimming pared 2 bases from V and 10 bases from J, leaving 12 bases between. The CDR3 consists of 13 residues. The germline V gene has CDR1 SGHTA and CDR2 FQGTGA. CDR3 DNA: TGTGCCAGCAGCTTAGGAGGGGGCCGGGAGCAGTTCTTC. Its protein product is CASSLGGGREQFF. Combining the CDR3 with reference TRBV7-3 and TRBJ2-1 gives the whole variable domain GAGVSQTPSNKVTEKGKYVELRCDPISGHTALYWYRQSLGQGPEFLIYFQGTGAADDSGLPNDRFFAVRPEGSVSTLKIQRTERGDSAVYLCASSLGGGREQFFGPGTRLTVL.

The CDR3 protein is CASARTASTDTQYF. The DNA of the CDR3 is TGTGCCAGCGCCCGGACAGCAAGCACAGATACGCAGTATTTT. The chain links TRBV6-1 to TRBJ2-3; maybe TRBD1 (6 bases). The CDR3 sequence is 14 residues long. Germline CDR1 is MNHNS and CDR2 is SASEGT. V shed 8 bases and J shed 0 bases, with 12 bases lying between them.

The chain employs TRBV18 and TRBJ1-1, with 8 nucleotides matching TRBD1. In germline, CDR1 is KGHSH, CDR2 LQKENI. J was trimmed by 5 bases and V by 3 bases; bases with no gene match: 8. The CDR3 runs to 15 residues. The CDR3: CASSPLTGGGTEAFF. The DNA of the CDR3 is TGTGCCAGCTCACCGTTAACAGGGGGAGGGACTGAAGCTTTCTTT.

V and J are TRBV19 and TRBJ2-7; D is tentatively TRBD1 or TRBD2 (6 bases each). CDR3 size: 15 residues. Germline V gene data show CDR1 as LNHDA and CDR2 as SQIVND (reference sequence). Trimming left V 4 bases short and J 1 base short, with 14 bases between. The CDR3 loop is CASSKVGGGSYEQYF. CDR3 bases: TGTGCCAGTAGTAAAGTTGGAGGGGGTTCCTACGAGCAGTACTTC.

This clone was seen more than once but under ten times. The chain recombines TRBV28 with TRBJ1-2, with 8 bases fitting TRBD1. The CDR3 is 13 residues long. Trimming at V came to 7 bases and at J to 4 bases, leaving 5 bases not matched to a gene. The germline CDR1 and CDR2 sequences are MDHEN and SYDVKM. The CDR3 protein is CASTLDRAYGYTF. CDR3 DNA sequence: TGTGCCAGCACCCTGGACAGGGCCTATGGCTACACCTTC.

The CDR3 sequence: CSGWDRGRYTEAFF. The CDR3 bases are TGCAGCGGATGGGACAGGGGGCGTTACACTGAAGCTTTCTTT. This sequence joins TRBV29-1 and TRBJ1-1; 12 bases line up with TRBD1. The junction had 6 bases not matched to a gene; V was cut back by 7 bases and J by 3 bases. The CDR3 consists of 14 residues. The germline gives CDR1 SQVTM, CDR2 ANQGSEA.

The V call is TRBV2, the J call TRBJ1-5; TRBD1 matches at 11 bases. Germline V gives CDR1 SNHLY, CDR2 FYNNEI. Germline trimming cut 5 bases from V and 7 bases from J; bases unmatched to any gene: 7. The CDR3 is made up of 15 amino acids. CDR3 bases: TGTGCCAGCAGTTGGGGACAGGGGGAAGGACAGCCCCAGCATTTT. It specifies CASSWGQGEGQPQHF.

The rearrangement joins TRBV5-1 to TRBJ2-1, with 9 bases aligning to TRBD2. Germline values: CDR1 SGHRS, CDR2 YFSETQ. The CDR3 has 15 amino acids. V was clipped by 1 base and J by 9 bases; unmatched bases: 8. The CDR3 loop reads CASSLPGAGGVEQFF. The CDR3 coding sequence is TGCGCCAGCAGCTTGCCTGGTGCGGGGGGGGTTGAGCAGTTCTTC.

This clone appeared a single time. The genes are TRBV9 and TRBJ2-2; 7 nucleotides line up with TRBD2. This CDR3 contains 16 residues. CDR1 and CDR2 from the germline V gene are SGDLS and YYNGEE. Germline trimming cut 7 bases from V and 0 bases from J; bases unmatched to any gene: 9. CDR3 coding DNA: TGTGCCAGCGGCGGAGGGCGGGGGTCGAACACCGGGGAGCTGTTTTTT. This gives the protein CASGGGRGSNTGELFF.

The chain joins TRBV5-1 to TRBJ1-1; D might be TRBD1 (5 bases). The CDR3 loop spans 17 amino acids. Germline lookup yields CDR1 SGHRS and CDR2 YFSETQ. Trimming stripped 4 bases from V and 0 bases from J, with 19 bases between. The CDR3 sequence: CASSPRGRVKLNTEAFF. The CDR3 bases are TGCGCCAGCAGCCCCCGGGGCAGGGTGAAGTTGAACACTGAAGCTTTCTTT.

This chain connects TRBV11-2 to TRBJ2-2; D remains ambiguous. Germline assignment: CDR1 SGHAT and CDR2 FQNNGV. CDR3 length: 14 amino acids. V was pared by 5 bases and J by 1 base, with 8 bases between. The CDR3 loop reads CASSLRKNTGELFF. CDR3 coding DNA: TGTGCCAGCAGCCTAAGGAAGAACACCGGGGAGCTGTTTTTT.

V gene TRBV12-5 combines with J gene TRBJ2-1; 9 bases line up with TRBD2. This CDR3 has 14 residues. Germline V gene sequence: CDR1 LGHNT, CDR2 FRNRAP. The ends lost 4 bases at V and 9 bases at J; junction bases unmatched: 7. The CDR3 is CASGSVAGVGEQFF. For the CDR3, the DNA is TGTGCTAGTGGTTCCGTAGCGGGAGTGGGTGAGCAGTTCTTC.

The chain is built from TRBV28 and TRBJ2-3; D uncertain. Germline-derived CDR1 and CDR2 are MDHEN and SYDVKM. Trimming took 10 bases from V and 2 from J, leaving 19 bases between them. This CDR3 is built from 15 residues. The CDR3 region is CATTFSPRPTDTQYF. Here the CDR3 DNA reads TGTGCCACCACGTTCTCCCCTAGGCCCACAGATACGCAGTATTTT.

The V and J genes are TRBV6-5 and TRBJ2-7; TRBD1 agrees at 8 bases. Germline V gene lookup returns CDR1 MNHEY and CDR2 SVGAGI. The CDR3 runs 14 residues. Trimming at V came to 7 bases and at J to 4 bases, leaving 9 bases not matched to a gene. The CDR3 bases are TGTGCCAGCACCACGGACAGGGCAAGATACGAGCAGTACTTC. This gives the protein CASTTDRARYEQYF.

This sequence joins TRBV11-2 and TRBJ2-2; 10 bases agree with TRBD2. V was clipped by 10 bases and J by 3 bases; unmatched bases: 17. The germline CDR1 and CDR2 sequences are SGHAT and FQNNGV. The CDR3 runs 18 residues. The CDR3 sequence is CATQSGRAFVRDTGELFF. The DNA of the CDR3 is TGTGCCACCCAGAGCGGGAGGGCCTTTGTAAGAGACACCGGGGAGCTGTTTTTT.

The rearrangement uses TRBV9 and TRBJ1-5, with a possible D match to TRBD1 (5 bases). This CDR3 comprises 13 residues. The V gene lost 3 bases and the J gene lost 4 bases, with 8 bases spanning the gap. CDR1 is SGDLS and CDR2 is YYNGEE in the germline V gene. The CDR3 here is CASSGDGNQPQHF. The CDR3 DNA reads as TGTGCCAGCAGCGGGGACGGAAATCAGCCCCAGCATTTT.

The J gene is TRBJ1-6, the V gene TRBV14; D not certain. Germline CDR1 reads SGHDN; CDR2 reads FVKESK. V dropped 4 bases and J dropped 14 bases, with 9 bases sitting between them. The CDR3 spans 11 residues. CDR3 nucleotides: TGTGCCAGCAGCCCCGGGGTTTCCCTCCACTTT. It codes for CASSPGVSLHF.

The V gene is TRBV13, the J gene TRBJ2-2; unclear D gene. The V end lost 4 bases, the J end lost 4 bases, and 4 bases lay between the germline ends. The CDR3 runs 12 residues. Germline CDR1 is PRHDT and CDR2 is FYEKMQ (reference sequence). CDR3 protein: CASSSRTGELFF. CDR3 DNA: TGTGCCAGCAGCTCCCGCACCGGGGAGCTGTTTTTT.

DNA of the CDR3: TGTGCCAGCAGCTTGGACCCGGGACTAGCGGTACAAGGGCAGTACTTC. Its protein is CASSLDPGLAVQGQYF. The chain carries TRBV5-4 and TRBJ2-7, with 11 bases aligning to TRBD2. The V gene end was trimmed by 0 bases and the J gene end by 9 bases; junction bases not matched to a gene: 11. The CDR3 contains 16 residues. The V gene's germline CDR1 is SGHNT and CDR2 YYREEE (reference sequence). Drawing the rest from reference TRBV5-4 and TRBJ2-7, the complete variable domain is ETGVTQSPTHLIKTRGQQVTLRCSSQSGHNTVSWYQQALGQGPQFIFQYYREEENGRGNFPPRFSGLQFPNYSSELNVNALELDDSALYLCASSLDPGLAVQGQYFGPGTRLTVT.

The genes are TRBV11-2 and TRBJ2-3; D ambiguous. The CDR3 has 13 residues. The germline V and J ends were trimmed by 5 bases and 9 bases, with 15 bases remaining between them. Looked up from germline, CDR1 is SGHAT and CDR2 is FQNNGV. CDR3 sequence reads: CASSTDQVGTQYF. Written as DNA, the CDR3 is TGTGCCAGCAGCACCGACCAGGTGGGCACGCAGTATTTT.

The chain has TRBV27 and TRBJ1-2; tentatively, D is TRBD1 (5 bases). Trimming removed 1 base from V and 7 bases from J, with 16 bases in between. The germline CDR1 and CDR2 sequences are MNHEY and SMNVEV (reference sequence). The CDR3 spans 15 residues. The CDR3 loop is CASSLWARARAGYTF. Written as DNA, the CDR3 is TGTGCCAGCAGTTTATGGGCCAGGGCTAGGGCTGGCTACACCTTC.

The chain recombines TRBV7-9 with TRBJ2-3, with D tentatively TRBD2 (5 bases). The CDR3 runs to 13 residues. The V end lost 5 bases, the J end lost 6 bases, and 12 bases lay between the germline ends. Germline V lookup: CDR1 SEHNR, CDR2 FQNEAQ (reference sequence). CDR3 sequence: CASSRGWADTQYF. The CDR3 DNA reads as TGTGCCAGCAGCCGAGGGTGGGCGGATACGCAGTATTTT.

This chain joins TRBV9 and TRBJ1-1; D is unclear. Trimming stripped 2 bases from V and 7 bases from J, with 12 bases between. Looked up from germline, CDR1 is SGDLS and CDR2 is YYNGEE. The CDR3 is 13 residues long. CDR3: CASSVQLPGEAFF. CDR3 in DNA: TGTGCCAGCAGCGTCCAGCTTCCGGGTGAAGCTTTCTTT.

The chain joins TRBV19 to TRBJ2-1; 8 bases line up with TRBD1. The germline gives CDR1 LNHDA, CDR2 SQIVND (reference sequence). Germline trimming cut 6 bases from V and 4 bases from J; bases unmatched to any gene: 11. The CDR3 loop spans 16 amino acids. The CDR3 here is CASSPLWTGIYNEQFF. CDR3 in DNA: TGTGCCAGTAGCCCTCTGTGGACAGGGATTTACAATGAGCAGTTCTTC.

The chain uses TRBV30 and TRBJ2-6; D not resolved. The CDR3 consists of 13 residues. The germline CDR1 and CDR2 sequences are GTSNPN and SVGIG (reference sequence). Trimming removed 0 bases at V and 13 bases at J, with 13 bases between. In DNA form, the CDR3 reads TGTGCCTGGAGTGTACTGGTCCCTCAGGTCCTGACTTTC. Translating gives CAWSVLVPQVLTF.

The chain links TRBV5-4 to TRBJ1-4, with 9 bases matching TRBD1. The V gene end was trimmed by 4 bases and the J gene end by 3 bases; junction bases not matched to a gene: 4. In germline, CDR1 is SGHNT, CDR2 YYREEE (reference sequence). This CDR3 has 15 amino acids. The DNA of the CDR3 is TGTGCCAGCAGCGGCCGACAGGGGGCTAATGAAAAACTGTTTTTT. The encoded protein is CASSGRQGANEKLFF.

The V and J genes are TRBV15 and TRBJ1-3; 8 bases are a match to TRBD1. The V and J ends lost 5 bases and 0 bases, in that order; junction bases with no gene match: 3. CDR3 size: 15 residues. Germline loops: CDR1 LNHNV, CDR2 YYDKDF (reference sequence). The CDR3 spells CATSADRASGNTIYF. Here the CDR3 DNA reads TGTGCCACCAGCGCGGACAGGGCCTCTGGAAACACCATATATTTT.

V and J are TRBV5-1 and TRBJ2-1; TRBD2 matches at 8 bases. Germline V gene data show CDR1 as SGHRS and CDR2 as YFSETQ. The CDR3 runs 16 residues. The J segment lost 5 bases and the V segment lost 6 bases, leaving 13 bases of the junction unmatched. CDR3 nucleotide sequence: TGCGCCAGCACGGGGACGGGAGCGGGAGTGCACAATGAGCAGTTCTTC. The encoded protein is CASTGTGAGVHNEQFF.

This chain joins TRBV5-4 and TRBJ1-6; D ambiguous. Trimming cost V 3 bases and J 0 bases, with 13 bases left between them. Looked up from germline, CDR1 is SGHNT and CDR2 is YYREEE (reference sequence). This CDR3 contains 17 residues. The CDR3 coding sequence is TGTGCCAGCAGCTCAACGCGGACGAGCTCCTATAATTCACCCCTCCACTTT. This encodes CASSSTRTSSYNSPLHF.

The V call is TRBV18, the J call TRBJ1-5; maybe TRBD1 (5 bases). V gave up 3 bases and J gave up 8 bases, with 14 bases separating them. The CDR3 covers 14 residues. Per the germline V gene, CDR1 is KGHSH and CDR2 is LQKENI. DNA for the CDR3: TGTGCCAGCTCACCCGACAGTTCTCAGGAGCCCCAGCATTTT. Translated, it gives CASSPDSSQEPQHF.

The chain carries TRBV5-1 and TRBJ1-2; 9 nucleotides line up with TRBD1. CDR1 and CDR2 from the germline V gene are SGHRS and YFSETQ. With V trimmed by 3 bases and J by 3 bases, 9 bases remained unmatched. The CDR3 covers 16 residues. CDR3: CASSYTPGQGHYGYTF. The CDR3 DNA reads as TGCGCCAGCAGCTACACTCCGGGACAGGGTCACTATGGCTACACCTTC. Looking up the rest from reference TRBV5-1 and TRBJ1-2 gives the full variable domain: KAGVTQTPRYLIKTRGQQVTLSCSPISGHRSVSWYQQTPGQGLQFLFEYFSETQRNKGNFPGRFSGRQFSNSRSEMNVSTLELGDSALYLCASSYTPGQGHYGYTFGSGTRLTVV.

The V and J genes are TRBV7-8 and TRBJ1-2; 10 bases match TRBD1. Per germline, CDR1 SGHVS and CDR2 FQNEAQ. The CDR3 sequence is 15 residues long. V was clipped by 0 bases and J by 6 bases; unmatched bases: 4. In DNA, the CDR3 is TGTGCCAGCAGCTTAGCGGGGGACAGGGGCAATGGCTACACCTTC. Its protein product is CASSLAGDRGNGYTF.